This TCR beta chain was recovered during a study of blood T cell repertoires in COVID-19. Study context: COVID-19 samples, acute and convalescent, were from the United States, Italy and Spain. T cells, B-cell-depleted T cells, or PBMCs supplied cDNA or gDNA.

Losses at the gene ends were 5 bases for V and 10 bases for J; bases not matched to a gene: 5. The CDR3 runs 13 residues. In germline, CDR1 is GTSNPN, CDR2 SVGIG (reference sequence). Under the authors' procedure: By means of reference gene primer amplification, nucleated cell counts were estimated. The protocol was immunoSEQ multiplex PCR, while the TCRdb copy is restricted to in-frame clones and leaves out a portion. V, J and clone size are taken as reported in that table, and D and trimming were inferred from the DNA itself. The sample includes tens of thousands of clones, 83% of them seen just once.

Sequenced material: peripheral blood. The chain links TRBV30 to TRBJ2-1; 13 bases are shared with TRBD2. The clonotype comes from a man under 40 with COVID-19, enrolled during active disease. The CDR3 region has the DNA TGTGCCTGGGCGAGGACTAGCGGGAGCGAGCAGTTCTTC. Translation: CAWARTSGSEQFF.